This TCR beta chain comes out of a study of chemoradiotherapy in HPV16-positive cancers. Study-wide background: Functional T-cell assays on a couple of HPV16-positive patients' cells defined candidate HPV-specific clones and common TCR motifs.

Notes on the study in general: HPV-responsive T-cell expansion during chemoradiotherapy was linked to improved recurrence-free survival in HPV16-positive patients. Only a couple of HPV16-positive patients supplied the functional HPV-specificity definition.

Assay: immunoSEQ multiplex PCR; the TCRdb copy retains only in-frame clones and omits some. The profile covers approximately 5,900 clones, with approximately 79% appearing a single time and approximately 6.3% taken by the ten largest. Per the germline V gene, CDR1 is SNHLY and CDR2 is FYNNEI. The CDR3 has 15 residues. V was shortened by 2 bases and J by 6 bases, with 16 bases between the two germline ends. Concerning this clone: Its matching antigen is unknown.

Samples were taken several times over chemoradiotherapy. This sequence was found in a human donor with HPV-associated anogenital cancer. This material consisted of tumor tissue, taken from a patient who underwent chemoradiotherapy. The rearrangement uses TRBV2 and TRBJ1-1, with no clear D. In DNA form, the CDR3 reads TGTGCCAGCAGTGAAAGGGCTTTAGGAGGGCCTGAAGCTTTCTTT. Translated, it gives CASSERALGGPEAFF.